This TCR beta chain was captured by sequencing in a study of blood T cell repertoires in COVID-19. Germline V CDR1 and CDR2: SGHAT, FQNNGV. CDR3 length: 14 residues. Repertoires were generated with immunoSEQ multiplex PCR, while TCRdb's copy carries only in-frame clones and drops some. The data hold 150,000 to 200,000 clones, with approximately 83% observed a single time. This clone was observed a single time. Compared with germline, one end of the junction differs, possibly owing to a read error. This TCR was recovered from a man between 60 and 75 years old with acute or convalescent COVID-19. The chain couples TRBV11-2 to TRBJ2-2; D is unresolved. The sequenced sample consisted of peripheral blood. CDR3 DNA: TGTGCCAGCAGCCTAGAGCCTAGAACCGGGGAGCTGTTTTTT. Its translation is CASSLEPRTGELFF.